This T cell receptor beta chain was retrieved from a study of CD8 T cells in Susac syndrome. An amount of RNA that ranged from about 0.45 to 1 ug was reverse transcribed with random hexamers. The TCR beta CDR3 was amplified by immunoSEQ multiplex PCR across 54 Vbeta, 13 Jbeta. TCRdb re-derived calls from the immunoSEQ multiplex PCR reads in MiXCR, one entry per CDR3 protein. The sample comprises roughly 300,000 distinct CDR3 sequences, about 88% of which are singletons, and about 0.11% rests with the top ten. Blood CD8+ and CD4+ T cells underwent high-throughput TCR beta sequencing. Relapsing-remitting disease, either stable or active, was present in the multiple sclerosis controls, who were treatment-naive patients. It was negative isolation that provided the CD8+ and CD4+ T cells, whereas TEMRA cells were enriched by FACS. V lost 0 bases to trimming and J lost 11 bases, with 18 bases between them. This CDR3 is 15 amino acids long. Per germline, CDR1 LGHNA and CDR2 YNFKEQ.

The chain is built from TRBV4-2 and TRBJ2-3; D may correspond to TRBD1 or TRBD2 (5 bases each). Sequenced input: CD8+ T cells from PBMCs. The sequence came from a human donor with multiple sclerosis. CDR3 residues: CASSQETGTANLQYF. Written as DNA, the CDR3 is TGTGCCAGCAGCCAAGAAACTGGGACCGCGAATCTGCAGTATTTT.